Sequencing of this T cell receptor beta chain was carried out in a study of cytomegalovirus exposure and HLA in healthy donors. Points from the study as a whole: Most TCR sequences showed up rarely, but some public TCRs showed up in many donors. Associated with cytomegalovirus, according to the listing, were about 160 TCR beta chains.

Produced via immunoSEQ multiplex PCR; TCRdb's table is partial and in-frame only. This sample has 150,000 to 200,000 clones, with 84% found just once. On this clone: No antigen is known for it.

V lost 8 bases to trimming and J lost 2 bases; unmatched junction nucleotides: 7. This CDR3 region has 13 residues. CDR1 is SQVTM and CDR2 is ANQGSEA in the germline V gene. Sequencing used PBMCs. The V and J genes are TRBV29-1 and TRBJ1-1, with 8 bases aligning to TRBD1. The receptor comes from a woman under 30 in good health and CMV-seropositive. CDR3 loop: CSLRPGGNTEAFF. The DNA for the CDR3 is TGCAGCCTCCGCCCAGGGGGCAACACTGAAGCTTTCTTT.